Listed below are T cell receptor beta chains from one sample, sequenced in a study of cytomegalovirus exposure and HLA in healthy donors. Here immunoSEQ multiplex PCR was the method, and the copy in TCRdb shows in-frame clones only, minus some. In the table there are some 67,000 clones, roughly 80% of which are singletons. Source material: PBMCs. Every receptor here comes from a woman aged 25 to 39 in good health and CMV-seronegative. Both conserved end residues are part of each CDR3.

TRBV7-8	TRBJ1-1	CASSSGRENTEAFF
TRBV11-1	TRBJ1-6	CASSRRGLIGSPLHF
TRBV11-2	TRBJ1-1	CASSLVMQGGTEAFF
TRBV6-5	TRBJ2-3	CASTRGQADTQYF
TRBV2	TRBJ1-2	CASSGTGRGASRYTF
TRBV5-4	TRBJ2-7	CASSLGTGGGNEQYF
TRBV2	TRBJ2-7	CASSRSGAYEQYF
TRBV2	TRBJ1-2	CASTSDRANYGYTF
TRBV19	TRBJ2-7	CASTLGQGNYEQYF
TRBV18	TRBJ1-5	CARGVEVESNQPQHF
TRBV11-2	TRBJ2-6	CASSPGTGGVSGANVLTF
TRBV6-4	TRBJ1-2	CASSDSGGGSGYTF
TRBV29-1	TRBJ1-2	CSVRDLGQAYGYTF
TRBV7-2	TRBJ1-1	CASSPRAGRGADTEAFF
TRBV19	TRBJ1-5	CASRAWVNQPQHF
TRBV18	TRBJ1-1	CASSPMNPTGGTEAFF
TRBV7-8	TRBJ2-6	CASSLVGLDFSGANVLTF
TRBV7-2	TRBJ2-1	CASSLEVGLVEQFF
TRBV7-2	TRBJ1-2	CASSPGRGDSYGYTF
TRBV27	TRBJ2-3	CASSLLLGLAGDWDTQYF
TRBV27	TRBJ1-5	CASSLSRSNQPQHF
TRBV11-3	TRBJ2-7	CASSNRRSPEQYF
TRBV5-8	TRBJ1-6	CASSLVAGIYNSPLHF
TRBV19	TRBJ1-6	CASKLDRDYNSPLHF
TRBV28	TRBJ2-7	CASSARWQYEQYF
TRBV5-4	TRBJ2-1	CASSPWTRGEYNEQFF
TRBV5-4	TRBJ1-3	CASSLGAGPRNTIYF
TRBV18	TRBJ1-1	CASSPDGQGLGAFF
TRBV11-2	TRBJ1-5	CASSLDGGSNQPQHF
TRBV9	TRBJ2-5	CASSASGTDPRTQYF